These 16 T cell receptor beta chains were all obtained from the same sample, sequenced in a study of early T cells in non-severe SARS-CoV-2 infection. TCRdb processed the 5' RACE reads anew with MiXCR; each CDR3 protein has one entry. Altogether 20,000 to 25,000 distinct CDR3 sequences are present, less than 7% being singletons, with the ten largest covering 2% to 3%. What was sequenced was whole blood. All receptors come from an adult who was a healthcare worker with PCR-confirmed SARS-CoV-2 infection or an uninfected control (not recorded which).

This clonotype is termed medium-sized. The chain joins TRBV7-9 to TRBJ2-7; 8 bases align to TRBD1. The CDR3 runs to 16 residues. Per germline, CDR1 SEHNR and CDR2 FQNEAQ (reference sequence). Trimming cost V 1 base and J 6 bases; bases outside gene matches: 11. The CDR3 DNA reads as TGTGCCAGCAGCTTAGAGGGCGGACAGGGAAAACGCGAGCAGTACTTC. Residues: CASSLEGGQGKREQYF. The full variable domain, rest sourced from reference TRBV7-9 and TRBJ2-7, is DTGVSQNPRHKITKRGQNVTFRCDPISEHNRLYWYRQTLGQGPEFLTYFQNEAQLEKSRLLSDRFSAERPKGSFSTLEIQRTEQGDSAMYLCASSLEGGQGKREQYFGPGTRLTVT.

This clonotype has ten or more counts. This CDR3 reads CASSQESPYQPQHF. In nucleotides, the CDR3 is TGCGCCAGCAGCCAAGAAAGCCCGTATCAGCCCCAGCATTTT. V is TRBV4-1 and J is TRBJ1-5; D is ambiguous. The CDR3 runs 14 residues. V lost 0 bases to trimming and J lost 5 bases, with 8 bases between them. Germline V lookup: CDR1 MGHRA, CDR2 YSYEKL.

This clonotype was observed a few times. The chain employs TRBV7-2 and TRBJ2-1; 9 bases align to TRBD2. Germline CDR1 reads SGHTA; CDR2 reads FQGNSA. The trim removed 2 bases at V and 5 bases at J, leaving 10 bases unmatched. The CDR3 has 17 residues. In nucleotides, the CDR3 is TGTGCCAGCAGCTTAACCCACACCTTAGCGGGGGACAATGAGCAGTTCTTC. Amino acids: CASSLTHTLAGDNEQFF.

This clonotype was detected many times. The genes are TRBV28 and TRBJ2-5; TRBD1 matches 9 bases. The CDR3 runs to 14 residues. CDR1 is MDHEN, CDR2 SYDVKM, per germline. Trimming cost V 5 bases and J 6 bases; bases outside gene matches: 7. Here the CDR3 DNA reads TGTGCCAGCAGTCTCCCACAGGGGGCGCAGACCCAGTACTTC. Protein sequence: CASSLPQGAQTQYF.

Ten or more counts support this clonotype. This chain joins TRBV18 and TRBJ2-1; possibly TRBD1 for D (6 bases). The CDR3 runs to 13 residues. The germline gives CDR1 KGHSH, CDR2 LQKENI. V lost 6 bases and J 3 bases, leaving 9 bases between the germline ends. The CDR3 protein is CASSQDSYNEQFF. The DNA for the CDR3 is TGTGCCAGCTCCCAGGACAGCTACAATGAGCAGTTCTTC.

J is TRBJ2-5 and V is TRBV29-1, with D perhaps TRBD1 (7 bases). V was shortened by 6 bases and J by 4 bases, with 15 bases between the two germline ends. The CDR3 is made up of 13 amino acids. Germline assignment: CDR1 SQVTM and CDR2 ANQGSEA. The CDR3 DNA follows: TGCAGCGTGAGTAGACAGGGAGGAGAGACCCAGTACTTC. Amino acids: CSVSRQGGETQYF.

This clonotype was counted at least ten times. This chain joins TRBV19 and TRBJ2-2, with TRBD2 as a possible D gene (6 bases). Germline lookup yields CDR1 LNHDA and CDR2 SQIVND (reference sequence). The germline V and J ends were trimmed by 5 bases and 4 bases, with 11 bases remaining between them. The CDR3 spans 14 residues. The CDR3 reads CASSPTAGTGELFF. In DNA form, the CDR3 reads TGTGCCAGTAGTCCTACAGCGGGCACCGGGGAGCTGTTTTTT.

This clonotype was seen repeatedly, ten times or more. The V gene is TRBV28, the J gene TRBJ1-4; a weak D match, TRBD1 (5 bases). Germline V gives CDR1 MDHEN, CDR2 SYDVKM. The V end lost 5 bases, the J end lost 0 bases, and 16 bases lay between the germline ends. The CDR3 is 17 residues long. The CDR3 DNA reads TGTGCCAGCAGTCTGACCCCCCAGGGTGCAACTAATGAAAAACTGTTTTTT. Translated: CASSLTPQGATNEKLFF.

This clonotype was observed many times. The chain is built from TRBV7-2 and TRBJ2-3; 12 positions match TRBD2. The CDR3 consists of 15 residues. The J segment lost 4 bases and the V segment lost 5 bases, leaving 4 bases of the junction unmatched. Germline lookup yields CDR1 SGHTA and CDR2 FQGNSA. The CDR3 nucleotides read TGTGCCAGCAGCCTGCCTAGCGGGGGGGCAGATACGCAGTATTTT. Translated, it gives CASSLPSGGADTQYF.

In its sample, this clonotype was seen a few times. The chain has TRBV20-1 and TRBJ2-7; D is tentatively TRBD1 or TRBD2 (5 bases each). The CDR3 loop spans 11 amino acids. Looked up from germline, CDR1 is DFQATT and CDR2 is SNEGSKA (reference sequence). The CDR3 loop is CSGKGPSVQYF. Written as DNA, the CDR3 is TGCAGCGGGAAGGGGCCATCCGTGCAGTACTTC.

Many counts were recorded for this clonotype. The chain links TRBV9 to TRBJ1-1; D is undetermined. Deletions cut 0 bases from V and 5 bases from J, with 8 bases between. The CDR3 consists of 13 residues. The germline gives CDR1 SGDLS, CDR2 YYNGEE. CDR3 sequence: CASSVVGRTEAFF. For the CDR3, the DNA is TGTGCCAGCAGCGTAGTTGGGAGAACTGAAGCTTTCTTT.

This clonotype showed up many times. The chain is built from TRBV7-2 and TRBJ2-1; TRBD2 matches at 12 bases. J lost 9 bases, V lost 5 bases, and 5 bases had no gene match. Germline values: CDR1 SGHTA, CDR2 FQGNSA. The CDR3 is 14 amino acids. The CDR3 here is CASSRLAGVSEQFF. The DNA for the CDR3 is TGTGCCAGCAGCCGACTAGCGGGGGTTTCTGAGCAGTTCTTC.

This clonotype was detected ten times or more. The rearrangement joins TRBV7-8 to TRBJ2-5; D is possibly TRBD2 (7 bases). V was trimmed by 5 bases and J by 2 bases, leaving 12 bases between them. The CDR3 sequence is 14 residues long. Germline V CDR1 and CDR2: SGHVS, FQNEAQ. CDR3 in amino acids: CASSREGGQETQYF. CDR3 nucleotide sequence: TGTGCCAGCAGCCGCGAGGGGGGGCAAGAGACCCAGTACTTC.

In its sample, this clonotype is medium-sized. J is TRBJ2-3 and V is TRBV18, with D perhaps matching TRBD1 (6 bases). The germline gives CDR1 KGHSH, CDR2 LQKENI. With 3 bases removed from V and 5 bases from J, the gap between germline ends came to 15 bases. The CDR3 is 15 residues long. CDR3 bases: TGTGCCAGCTCACCGCCGGGACAAAGGAGAGATACGCAGTATTTT. Its translation is CASSPPGQRRDTQYF.

This clonotype was seen at least ten times. The rearrangement links TRBV5-4 to TRBJ2-5; 9 bases are a match to TRBD1. CDR3 length: 13 residues. Looked up from germline, CDR1 is SGHNT and CDR2 is YYREEE (reference sequence). V lost 6 bases and J lost 3; bases outside the gene matches: 3. The CDR3: CASMGQGKETQYF. CDR3 in DNA: TGTGCCAGCATGGGACAGGGAAAAGAGACCCAGTACTTC.

This clonotype was observed many times. J is TRBJ2-5 and V is TRBV6-5; TRBD2 matches 12 bases. Germline CDR1 is MNHEY and CDR2 is SVGAGI. V was pared by 4 bases and J by 4 bases, with 7 bases of the junction left unmatched. The CDR3 contains 16 residues. In DNA, the CDR3 is TGTGCCAGCAGTTCCCCCCCTAGCGGGGGGGCAGAGACCCAGTACTTC. It specifies CASSSPPSGGAETQYF.